This paragraph reports one T cell receptor beta chain. A junction boundary mismatches the germline segment, possibly from a read error. In TCRdb, the PCR reads were re-called with MiXCR into one record per CDR3 protein. Of about 97,000 distinct CDR3 sequences listed, approximately 24% were seen once; the top ten hold 0.94%. The CD8+CD4-CCR7+CD45RA+ phenotype defined the sorted naive CD8 T cells. Looked up from germline, CDR1 is SGDLS and CDR2 is YYNGEE. This CDR3 has 13 amino acids. These data are taken from a study of molecular identifiers for immune sequencing clone quantification. This receptor was identified in a human donor in good health. Some libraries in this study had Jurkat cell RNA spiked in. Source material: naive CD8+ T cells from blood, with Jurkat cell RNA spiked in. Subset described: FACS-sorted CD8+CD4-CCR7+CD45RA+ naive T cells. V usage is TRBV9 and J usage is TRBJ2-2, with a possible D match to TRBD2 (5 bases). CDR3 DNA: TGTGCCCGCAGCGCCCAGCGGACCGGGGAGCTGTTTTTT. This codes for CARSAQRTGELFF.